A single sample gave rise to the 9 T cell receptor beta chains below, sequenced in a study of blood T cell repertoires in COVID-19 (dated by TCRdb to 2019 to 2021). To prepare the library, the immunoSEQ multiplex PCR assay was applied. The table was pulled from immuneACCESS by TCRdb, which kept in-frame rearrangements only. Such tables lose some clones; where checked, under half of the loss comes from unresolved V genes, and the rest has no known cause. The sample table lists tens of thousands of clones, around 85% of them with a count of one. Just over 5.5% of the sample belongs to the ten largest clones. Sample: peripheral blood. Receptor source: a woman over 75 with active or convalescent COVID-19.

DNA of the CDR3: TGTGCCAGCAGTCCACTAGCGGCCACAGATACGCAGTATTTT. Translation: CASSPLAATDTQYF. V and J are TRBV2 and TRBJ2-3; 8 bases map to TRBD2. Losses at the gene ends were 5 bases for V and 2 bases for J; bases not matched to a gene: 3. Per germline, CDR1 SNHLY and CDR2 FYNNEI. The CDR3 loop spans 14 amino acids.

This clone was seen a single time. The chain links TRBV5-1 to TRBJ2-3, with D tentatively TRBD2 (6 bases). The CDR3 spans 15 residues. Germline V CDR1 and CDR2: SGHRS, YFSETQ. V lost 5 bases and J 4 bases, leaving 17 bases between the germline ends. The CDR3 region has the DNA TGCGCCAGCAGTTTCGGGACTTCGCCACCAGATACGCAGTATTTT. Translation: CASSFGTSPPDTQYF.

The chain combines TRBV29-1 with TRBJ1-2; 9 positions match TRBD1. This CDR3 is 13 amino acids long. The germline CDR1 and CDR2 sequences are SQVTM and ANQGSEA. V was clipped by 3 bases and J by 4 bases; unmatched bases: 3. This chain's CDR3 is CSVEPTGGYGYTF. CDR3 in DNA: TGCAGCGTTGAGCCGACAGGGGGCTATGGCTACACCTTC.

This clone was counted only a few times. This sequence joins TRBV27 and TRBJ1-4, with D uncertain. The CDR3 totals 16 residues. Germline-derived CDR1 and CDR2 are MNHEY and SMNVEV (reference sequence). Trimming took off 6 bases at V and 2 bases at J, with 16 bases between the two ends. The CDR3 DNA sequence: TGTGCCAGCAGGGACTCATCGACAAGGACTAATGAAAAACTGTTTTTT. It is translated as CASRDSSTRTNEKLFF.

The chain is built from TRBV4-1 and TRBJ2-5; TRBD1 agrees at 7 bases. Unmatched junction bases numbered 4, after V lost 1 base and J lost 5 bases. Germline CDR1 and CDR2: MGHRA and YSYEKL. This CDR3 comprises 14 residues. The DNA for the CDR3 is TGCGCCAGCAGCCAAGTTACAGGGGCGGAGACCCAGTACTTC. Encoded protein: CASSQVTGAETQYF.

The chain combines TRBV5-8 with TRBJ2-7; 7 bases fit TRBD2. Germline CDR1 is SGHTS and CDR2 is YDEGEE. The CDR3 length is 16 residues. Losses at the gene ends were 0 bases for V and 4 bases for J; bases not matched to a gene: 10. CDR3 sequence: CASSLGFFGTTYEQYF. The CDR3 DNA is TGTGCCAGCAGCTTGGGTTTCTTCGGGACTACTTACGAGCAGTACTTC.

Here the CDR3 reads CASSVSGQGYGYTF. DNA of the CDR3: TGTGCCAGCAGCGTATCGGGACAGGGGTATGGCTACACCTTC. This chain joins TRBV7-3 and TRBJ1-2, with TRBD1 matching 10 bases. Germline lookup yields CDR1 SGHTA and CDR2 FQGTGA. CDR3 length equals 14 residues. V dropped 5 bases and J dropped 5; count of bases not matched to a gene: 5.

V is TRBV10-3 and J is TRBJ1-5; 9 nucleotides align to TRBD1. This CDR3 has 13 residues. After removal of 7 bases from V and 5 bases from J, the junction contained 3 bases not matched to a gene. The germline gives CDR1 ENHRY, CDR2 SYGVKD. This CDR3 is CAINRDRDQPQHF. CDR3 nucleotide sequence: TGTGCCATCAACCGGGACAGGGATCAGCCCCAGCATTTT.

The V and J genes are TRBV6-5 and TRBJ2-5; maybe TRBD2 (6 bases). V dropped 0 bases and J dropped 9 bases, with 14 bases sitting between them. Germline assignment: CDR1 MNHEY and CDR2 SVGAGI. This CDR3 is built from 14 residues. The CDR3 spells CASSYSEGVGAQYF. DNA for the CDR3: TGTGCCAGCAGTTACTCGGAGGGAGTAGGGGCCCAGTACTTC.